A single sample is the source of the 20 T cell receptor beta chains below, sequenced in a study of T cell responses to AZD1222 COVID-19 vaccine. This table comes from immunoSEQ multiplex PCR, and its TCRdb copy is limited to in-frame clones, with some not included. This sample has about 120,000 clones, with approximately 90% found just once. The material was peripheral blood, obtained 28 days after the second AZD1222 dose. All receptors come from an adult who received the AZD1222 COVID-19 vaccine.

The CDR3: CASRDRGNEQFF. The DNA for the CDR3 is TGTGCCAGCAGAGACAGGGGGAATGAGCAGTTCTTC. The V call is TRBV6-5, the J call TRBJ2-1; 9 nucleotides line up with TRBD1. CDR1 and CDR2 (germline): MNHEY, SVGAGI. This CDR3 is 12 amino acids long. Germline trimming cut 6 bases from V and 7 bases from J; bases unmatched to any gene: 1.

The chain combines TRBV5-5 with TRBJ1-1; no firm D call. The germline V and J ends were trimmed by 4 bases and 4 bases, with 14 bases remaining between them. The CDR3 has 14 amino acids. CDR1 is SGHKS and CDR2 is YYEKEE in the germline V gene (reference sequence). The CDR3 coding sequence is TGTGCCAGCAGCCGCGAGGTTACAGCCACTGAAGCTTTCTTT. It encodes CASSREVTATEAFF.

This sequence joins TRBV19 and TRBJ2-7; 10 bases are a match to TRBD1. This CDR3 spans 13 amino acids. Trimming cost V 5 bases and J 7 bases; bases outside gene matches: 5. Germline CDR1 is LNHDA and CDR2 is SQIVND (reference sequence). CDR3 DNA sequence: TGTGCCAGTAGTCCCCGGACAGGGGGGGAGCAGTACTTC. Its translation: CASSPRTGGEQYF.

The rearrangement uses TRBV4-3 and TRBJ1-4; 9 positions agree with TRBD1. Germline CDR1 is LGHNA and CDR2 is YSLEER. V shed 3 bases and J 8 bases; nucleotides not matched to a gene: 10. The length of the CDR3 is 16 residues. The CDR3 DNA sequence: TGCGCCAGCAGCCAGGACCCACAGGGGGCTAGGGAAAAACTGTTTTTT. Protein product: CASSQDPQGAREKLFF.

The rearrangement links TRBV19 to TRBJ1-4; 8 nucleotides line up with TRBD1. Looked up from germline, CDR1 is LNHDA and CDR2 is SQIVND (reference sequence). The CDR3 covers 14 residues. V gave up 3 bases and J gave up 8 bases; unmatched junction bases: 5. The CDR3 region has the DNA TGTGCCAGTAGTATGCGGACAGGGCGGGAAAAACTGTTTTTT. Translated: CASSMRTGREKLFF.

The CDR3 loop is CAISVQGARQPQHF. The CDR3, as DNA: TGTGCCATCAGTGTACAGGGGGCTCGTCAGCCCCAGCATTTT. The chain joins TRBV10-3 to TRBJ1-5; 9 bases are shared with TRBD1. V dropped 4 bases and J dropped 6; count of bases not matched to a gene: 4. Germline lookup yields CDR1 ENHRY and CDR2 SYGVKD. This CDR3 is built from 14 residues.

In the case of this clone: One end of the junction does not line up with germline, which may come from a read error. The chain couples TRBV14 to TRBJ2-5; 8 nucleotides align to TRBD2. Germline V gene sequence: CDR1 SGHDN, CDR2 FVKESK. This CDR3 is built from 17 residues. Written as DNA, the CDR3 is TGTCCCAGATTTTTCGCGGGGGGCCCGGGGGCGGGGGAGACCCAGTACTTC. Protein: CPRFFAGGPGAGETQYF.

The rearrangement uses TRBV6-5 and TRBJ1-2, with D tentatively TRBD1 (6 bases). This CDR3 comprises 15 residues. V lost 0 bases and J lost 4, with 12 bases in between. CDR1 is MNHEY, CDR2 SVGAGI, per germline. The CDR3 loop is CASSYSDGGAYGYTF. CDR3 DNA: TGTGCCAGCAGTTACTCGGATGGGGGGGCCTATGGCTACACCTTC.

Written as DNA, the CDR3 is TGTGCCAGCAACGAGCGGACGAAGGCGCAGACCCAGTACTTC. It translates to CASNERTKAQTQYF. The chain recombines TRBV13 with TRBJ2-5, with TRBD2 as a possible D gene (5 bases). Per the germline V gene, CDR1 is PRHDT and CDR2 is FYEKMQ (reference sequence). This CDR3 region has 14 residues. Deletions cut 7 bases from V and 6 bases from J, with 18 bases between. The complete variable domain, with remaining parts taken from reference TRBV13 and TRBJ2-5, reads AAGVIQSPRHLIKEKRETATLKCYPIPRHDTVYWYQQGPGQDPQFLISFYEKMQSDKGSIPDRFSAQQFSDYHSELNMSSLELGDSALYFCASNERTKAQTQYFGPGTRLLVL.

The rearrangement joins TRBV9 to TRBJ2-2; D call uncertain. From germline, CDR1 is SGDLS and CDR2 YYNGEE. Between the trimmed V and J ends, which lost 0 bases and 1 base, there was a span of 7 bases. The CDR3 has 15 amino acids. CDR3 sequence: CASSVGGVNTGELFF. CDR3 DNA: TGTGCCAGCAGCGTAGGTGGGGTGAACACCGGGGAGCTGTTTTTT.

This chain links TRBV3-1 (or the pseudogene TRBV3-2) with TRBJ1-1; D unresolved. CDR3 size: 15 residues. Germline CDR1 reads LGHDT; CDR2 reads YNNKEL (reference sequence). The germline V and J ends were trimmed by 1 base and 0 bases, with 9 bases remaining between them. The CDR3 nucleotides read TGTGCCAGCAGCCAAGGGGTGACTTTGAACACTGAAGCTTTCTTT. This encodes CASSQGVTLNTEAFF.

The V and J genes are TRBV28 and TRBJ1-2; D unresolved. Trimming took 2 bases from V and 5 from J, leaving 6 bases between them. Germline lookup yields CDR1 MDHEN and CDR2 SYDVKM. The CDR3 covers 12 residues. The CDR3 protein is CASSLTGYGYTF. DNA for the CDR3: TGTGCCAGCAGTTTAACGGGATATGGCTACACCTTC.

The gene calls are TRBV12-3 or TRBV12-4 and TRBJ1-4; D is uncertain. V dropped 5 bases and J dropped 6 bases, with 4 bases sitting between them. The CDR3 has 11 residues. The CDR3 DNA follows: TGTGCCAGCAGTGACTATGAAAAACTGTTTTTT. This gives the protein CASSDYEKLFF.

The chain joins TRBV5-1 to TRBJ1-2; D is possibly TRBD1 (6 bases). The length of the CDR3 is 13 residues. Germline loops: CDR1 SGHRS, CDR2 YFSETQ. V was shortened by 3 bases and J by 8 bases, with 14 bases between the two germline ends. The CDR3 DNA reads TGCGCCAGCAGCTCCCCGTGGACAGTGGGCTACACCTTC. Its protein is CASSSPWTVGYTF.

J is TRBJ2-3 and V is TRBV7-3, with no clear D. The germline CDR1 and CDR2 sequences are SGHTA and FQGTGA. This CDR3 comprises 13 residues. V shed 5 bases and J shed 10 bases, with 16 bases lying between them. The CDR3 nucleotides are TGTGCCAGCAGCACCTCCGACTCCCTAGCGCAGTATTTT. Translated: CASSTSDSLAQYF.

The chain uses TRBV30 and TRBJ1-1; TRBD1 might be the D (6 bases). V was trimmed by 2 bases and J by 2 bases, leaving 9 bases between them. In germline, CDR1 is GTSNPN, CDR2 SVGIG (reference sequence). The CDR3 spans 13 residues. This CDR3 is CAWSQGHNTEAFF. The CDR3 coding sequence is TGTGCCTGGAGTCAGGGACACAACACTGAAGCTTTCTTT.

The chain carries TRBV12-3 or TRBV12-4 and TRBJ2-7; 7 nucleotides agree with TRBD2. J was trimmed by 5 bases and V by 8 bases; bases with no gene match: 3. CDR3 size: 11 residues. Written as DNA, the CDR3 is TGTGCCAGCTCCCTAGCGGACGAGCAGTACTTC. It codes for CASSLADEQYF.

The chain uses TRBV21-1 and TRBJ1-1. TRBV21-1 is noted as a pseudogene. There are 15 residues in the CDR3. The CDR3 DNA reads TGTGCCAGCAGCAAGGGGAAGAAAATAAACACTGAAGCTTTCTTT. Amino acid sequence: CASSKGKKINTEAFF.

About this clone: Distinct nucleotide sequences in the sample also encode this CDR3. The V call is TRBV6-5, the J call TRBJ1-1; TRBD1 matches 7 bases. Losses at the gene ends were 6 bases for V and 2 bases for J; bases not matched to a gene: 6. The CDR3 has 14 amino acids. Per germline, CDR1 MNHEY and CDR2 SVGAGI. CDR3 in amino acids: CASSPGTANTEAFF. The DNA for the CDR3 is TGTGCCAGCAGCCCCGGGACAGCCAACACTGAAGCTTTCTTT.

This clone was seen a single time. This sequence joins TRBV19 and TRBJ1-5, with 7 bases aligning to TRBD1. Germline CDR1 is LNHDA and CDR2 is SQIVND (reference sequence). V dropped 8 bases and J dropped 0; count of bases not matched to a gene: 13. This CDR3 is built from 17 residues. CDR3 sequence: CASGRAPGQISNQPQHF. DNA of the CDR3: TGTGCCAGTGGTCGGGCGCCGGGACAGATTAGCAATCAGCCCCAGCATTTT.